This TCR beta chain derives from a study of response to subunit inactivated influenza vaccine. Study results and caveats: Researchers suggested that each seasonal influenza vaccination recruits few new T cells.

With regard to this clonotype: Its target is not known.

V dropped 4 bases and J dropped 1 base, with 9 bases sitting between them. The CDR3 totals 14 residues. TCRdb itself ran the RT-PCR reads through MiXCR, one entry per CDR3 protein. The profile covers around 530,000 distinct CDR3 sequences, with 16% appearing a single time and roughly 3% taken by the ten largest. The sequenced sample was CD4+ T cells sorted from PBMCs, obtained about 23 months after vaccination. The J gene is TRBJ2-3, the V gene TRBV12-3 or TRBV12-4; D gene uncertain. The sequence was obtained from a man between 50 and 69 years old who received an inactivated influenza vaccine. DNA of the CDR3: TGTGCCAGCAGTTCCCTCTGGGGCACAGATACGCAGTATTTT. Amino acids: CASSSLWGTDTQYF.